Listed below are T cell receptor beta chains from one sample, sequenced in a study of T-cell memory formation after mild COVID-19. TCRdb independently ran MiXCR on the 5' RACE reads; one entry per CDR3 protein. The profile shows roughly 43,000 distinct CDR3 sequences, 7.5% to 10% of them singletons. Sequences were obtained from PBMCs or a T cell subset sorted from them (not recorded which). Every receptor here comes from an adult woman who had mild COVID-19 (a few samples of this study predate the infection). Cell type and time point are not known. Both conserved end residues are part of each CDR3. Fields, in order: J gene, V gene, clone size, D gene, CDR3 DNA, CDR3 protein. The D gene is left open where the match is weak. Clone size appears in some rows only: once, few, many, or a class for an expanded clone.

>TRBJ2-5|TRBV12-3/TRBV12-4|NA|NA
TGTGCCAGCAGTTATCAGGGGGGGCGAGAGACCCAGTACTTC
CASSYQGGRETQYF
>TRBJ1-2|TRBV10-3|NA|TRBD1
TGTGCCATCAGTGGGACAGGGGGCCCTCTGGAGGGCTACACCTTC
CAISGTGGPLEGYTF
>TRBJ2-1|TRBV12-3/TRBV12-4|many|TRBD1
TGTGCCAGCAGTTTTGGGGACAGGGGACGGCAGTTCTTC
CASSFGDRGRQFF
>TRBJ2-3|TRBV5-6|NA|NA
TGTGCCAGCAGCCGACGGGCACAAGATACGCAGTATTTT
CASSRRAQDTQYF
>TRBJ2-5|TRBV20-1|NA|TRBD2
TGCAGTGCTAGAGATTTCCTAGCGGGGGGAGAGACCCAGTACTTC
CSARDFLAGGETQYF
>TRBJ2-2|TRBV15|medium-sized|TRBD2
TGTGCCACCAGCAGTGGGGGACTAGATGCCACCGGGGAGCTGTTTTTT
CATSSGGLDATGELFF
>TRBJ2-2|TRBV20-1|NA|TRBD2
TGCAGTGCTAGACTAGCGGGGAACACCGGGGAGCTGTTTTTT
CSARLAGNTGELFF
>TRBJ2-1|TRBV9|NA|NA
TGTGCCAGCTCCTCAGAAGGAAACAATGAGCAGTTCTTC
CASSSEGNNEQFF
>TRBJ1-1|TRBV11-2|NA|NA
TGTGCCAGCAGCTTAACCCGGACGGGGAACACTGAAGCTTTCTTT
CASSLTRTGNTEAFF
>TRBJ2-4|TRBV19|NA|NA
TGTGCCACCACCCAGCCATCGGGTTCCGAAAACATTCAGTACTTC
CATTQPSGSENIQYF
>TRBJ1-2|TRBV19|NA|TRBD1
TGTGCCAGTAGTCCCCTCCCGACAGGGGGCAGTGGCTACACCTTC
CASSPLPTGGSGYTF
>TRBJ2-7|TRBV20-1|many|TRBD2
TGCAGTGCTAGAGATAAATCTCGACTAGCGGGACTATACGAGCAGTACTTC
CSARDKSRLAGLYEQYF
>TRBJ2-1|TRBV5-1|NA|TRBD2
TGCGCCAGCAGCGACAGCGGGGGTTCCTACAATGAGCAGTTCTTC
CASSDSGGSYNEQFF
>TRBJ2-1|TRBV4-2|few|TRBD1
TGTGCCAGCAGCCAAGGACAGGGGTTGGGGTATGAGCAGTTCTTC
CASSQGQGLGYEQFF
>TRBJ1-2|TRBV5-5|few|NA
TGTGCCAGCACCTCCCAGGGGCGTAACGCTGGCTACACCTTC
CASTSQGRNAGYTF
>TRBJ2-1|TRBV7-3|many|TRBD2
TGTGCCAGCAGCTTATATACTAGCGGGGGAGGTTCCTACAATGAGCAGTTCTTC
CASSLYTSGGGSYNEQFF
>TRBJ1-2|TRBV20-1|many|TRBD1
TGCAGTGCTCGGACAGGGGGTGACTATGGCTACACCTTC
CSARTGGDYGYTF
>TRBJ1-6|TRBV19|NA|NA
TGTGCCAGTAATCTGGGCAAAGATTCACCCCTCCACTTT
CASNLGKDSPLHF